Below, one T cell receptor beta chain is given with its context. TCRdb redid the calling of the 5' RACE reads with MiXCR, one entry per CDR3 protein. Of 200,000 to 300,000 distinct CDR3 sequences in the sample, more than 20% are singletons; the top ten hold less than 0.75%. CDR1 is MNHEY and CDR2 is SVGAGI in the germline V gene. The CDR3 is made up of 15 amino acids. V dropped 2 bases and J dropped 5 bases, with 16 bases sitting between them. This sample was taken from a study of CD8 T cells in ankylosing spondylitis. The genes are TRBV6-5 and TRBJ2-7; possible D gene TRBD1, 6 bases. Input material: blood, either unsorted or a sorted T cell fraction (not recorded which). The receptor's source is a male donor with ankylosing spondylitis or in good health (not recorded which). CDR3 nucleotides: TGTGCCAGCAGTTACCGGACAGTGGGCAAGAACGAGCAGTACTTC. This sequence encodes CASSYRTVGKNEQYF.